A selection of T cell receptor beta chains follows, all from one sample in a study of shared clonotypes between healthy human individuals. The data were produced by immunoSEQ multiplex PCR, yet TCRdb's version contains in-frame clones alone and is incomplete. The sample gives about 520,000 clones, around 96% of which show up once; 0.05% to 0.07% is in the top ten. The specimen sequenced was naive CD4+ T cells sorted from blood. The receptor source for this set is a woman between 25 and 40 years old in good health. Each CDR3 is given with its conserved first and last residue. The order of the fields is D gene, J gene, V gene, clone size, CDR3 protein, CDR3 DNA. D genes are given only for firm matches. Part of the rows lack a size; the others show once, few, many or a class for expanded clones.

D gene: .
J gene: TRBJ2-7
V gene: TRBV11-2
clone size: .
CDR3 protein: CASSPASGAYEQYF
CDR3 DNA: TGTGCCAGCAGCCCGGCTTCGGGAGCCTACGAGCAGTACTTC

D gene: .
J gene: TRBJ2-5
V gene: TRBV10-2
clone size: .
CDR3 protein: CASSRSSVGRETQYF
CDR3 DNA: TGCGCCAGCTCCCGTTCTTCTGTGGGCCGGGAGACCCAGTACTTC

D gene: TRBD1
J gene: TRBJ1-4
V gene: TRBV28
clone size: .
CDR3 protein: CASSLQDRVGEKLFF
CDR3 DNA: TGTGCCAGCAGTTTACAGGACAGGGTTGGTGAAAAACTGTTTTTT

D gene: .
J gene: TRBJ1-1
V gene: TRBV13
clone size: .
CDR3 protein: CASSHIRGGMNTEAFF
CDR3 DNA: TGTGCCAGCAGCCACATACGGGGTGGAATGAACACTGAAGCTTTCTTT

D gene: .
J gene: TRBJ2-3
V gene: TRBV10-1
clone size: once
CDR3 protein: CASSESDLLLDTQYF
CDR3 DNA: TGCGCCAGCAGTGAGTCGGACTTGCTGCTCGATACGCAGTATTTT

D gene: .
J gene: TRBJ2-7
V gene: TRBV5-1
clone size: .
CDR3 protein: CASSPGHYEQYF
CDR3 DNA: TGCGCCAGCAGTCCCGGACACTACGAGCAGTACTTC

D gene: TRBD1
J gene: TRBJ2-5
V gene: TRBV5-4
clone size: .
CDR3 protein: CASRRQGETQYF
CDR3 DNA: TGTGCCAGCCGAAGACAGGGAGAGACCCAGTACTTC

D gene: TRBD1
J gene: TRBJ2-7
V gene: TRBV28
clone size: .
CDR3 protein: CASSLTGDGDYEQYF
CDR3 DNA: TGTGCCAGCAGTCTCACAGGGGATGGGGACTACGAGCAGTACTTC

D gene: .
J gene: TRBJ2-7
V gene: TRBV28
clone size: .
CDR3 protein: CASSTGFSYEQYF
CDR3 DNA: TGTGCCAGCAGTACAGGGTTCTCCTACGAGCAGTACTTC

D gene: TRBD1
J gene: TRBJ1-4
V gene: TRBV28
clone size: .
CDR3 protein: CASSTQGGMAEKLFF
CDR3 DNA: TGTGCCAGCAGTACCCAAGGGGGCATGGCTGAAAAACTGTTTTTT

D gene: .
J gene: TRBJ1-2
V gene: TRBV7-3
clone size: .
CDR3 protein: CASSLMVSGTNYGYTF
CDR3 DNA: TGTGCCAGCAGCTTAATGGTCTCGGGGACGAACTATGGCTACACCTTC

D gene: .
J gene: TRBJ2-5
V gene: TRBV2
clone size: .
CDR3 protein: CASSGRGTAVLSQETQYF
CDR3 DNA: TGTGCCAGCAGTGGACGGGGGACAGCTGTACTAAGCCAAGAGACCCAGTACTTC

D gene: .
J gene: TRBJ1-3
V gene: TRBV7-2
clone size: .
CDR3 protein: CASSRGSSGNTIYF
CDR3 DNA: TGTGCCAGCAGCCGTGGGAGCTCTGGAAACACCATATATTTT

D gene: .
J gene: TRBJ1-3
V gene: TRBV21-1
clone size: once
CDR3 protein: CASSPLQHARNTIYF
CDR3 DNA: TGTGCCAGCAGTCCTTTACAACACGCACGAAACACCATATATTTT

D gene: TRBD1
J gene: TRBJ1-2
V gene: TRBV6-1
clone size: .
CDR3 protein: CASSEAVQGVEYGYTF
CDR3 DNA: TGTGCCAGCAGTGAAGCGGTACAGGGGGTAGAGTATGGCTACACCTTC

D gene: TRBD1
J gene: TRBJ1-2
V gene: TRBV19
clone size: once
CDR3 protein: CASRKPGQGASGYTF
CDR3 DNA: TGTGCCAGTAGAAAACCGGGACAGGGGGCGAGTGGCTACACCTTC

D gene: .
J gene: TRBJ2-3
V gene: TRBV9
clone size: .
CDR3 protein: CASSVEDTQYF
CDR3 DNA: TGTGCCAGCAGCGTAGAAGATACGCAGTATTTT

D gene: .
J gene: TRBJ2-1
V gene: TRBV11-3
clone size: once
CDR3 protein: CASSLDGLNNEQFF
CDR3 DNA: TGTGCCAGCAGCTTAGACGGGCTGAACAATGAGCAGTTCTTC

D gene: TRBD1
J gene: TRBJ1-2
V gene: TRBV6-4
clone size: .
CDR3 protein: CASSEQGQGALGYTF
CDR3 DNA: TGTGCCAGCAGTGAACAGGGACAGGGGGCACTAGGCTACACCTTC

D gene: .
J gene: TRBJ1-4
V gene: TRBV5-1
clone size: .
CDR3 protein: CASSADAGGLEKLFF
CDR3 DNA: TGCGCCAGCAGCGCCGACGCGGGGGGCCTTGAAAAACTGTTTTTT

D gene: TRBD1
J gene: TRBJ2-7
V gene: TRBV6-5
clone size: .
CDR3 protein: CASSADRGLFYEQYF
CDR3 DNA: TGTGCCAGCAGTGCGGACAGGGGGCTATTCTACGAGCAGTACTTC

D gene: .
J gene: TRBJ1-1
V gene: TRBV19
clone size: once
CDR3 protein: CASVRVEGAGEAFF
CDR3 DNA: TGTGCCTCAGTCAGGGTGGAAGGGGCTGGTGAAGCTTTCTTT

D gene: .
J gene: TRBJ2-1
V gene: TRBV6-1
clone size: .
CDR3 protein: CASSRNAGRINEQFF
CDR3 DNA: TGTGCCAGCAGCCGAAATGCGGGACGGATAAATGAGCAGTTCTTC

D gene: TRBD2
J gene: TRBJ2-7
V gene: TRBV5-5
clone size: .
CDR3 protein: CASSLLASGSWAYEQYF
CDR3 DNA: TGTGCCAGCAGCTTGTTGGCTAGCGGGAGTTGGGCCTACGAGCAGTACTTC

D gene: TRBD1
J gene: TRBJ2-7
V gene: TRBV19
clone size: .
CDR3 protein: CASSLGGQGSHEQYF
CDR3 DNA: TGTGCCAGTAGTCTGGGAGGACAGGGTAGCCACGAGCAGTACTTC

D gene: TRBD1
J gene: TRBJ2-7
V gene: TRBV5-1
clone size: .
CDR3 protein: CASSLTGHEQYF
CDR3 DNA: TGCGCCAGCAGCCTGACAGGGCACGAGCAGTACTTC

D gene: .
J gene: TRBJ2-1
V gene: TRBV2
clone size: .
CDR3 protein: CASRLTIMNEQFF
CDR3 DNA: TGTGCCAGTCGACTAACGATAATGAATGAGCAGTTCTTC

D gene: .
J gene: TRBJ2-3
V gene: TRBV19
clone size: once
CDR3 protein: CATRGWGSTDTQYF
CDR3 DNA: TGTGCCACCCGAGGGTGGGGTAGCACAGATACGCAGTATTTT

D gene: .
J gene: TRBJ2-7
V gene: TRBV4-1
clone size: .
CDR3 protein: CASSHPGSGNSYEQYF
CDR3 DNA: TGCGCCAGCAGCCATCCGGGATCGGGGAACTCCTACGAGCAGTACTTC

D gene: .
J gene: TRBJ1-1
V gene: TRBV4-1
clone size: .
CDR3 protein: CASSRLLSTGGSFF
CDR3 DNA: TGCGCCAGCAGCCGCCTCCTTTCGACAGGTGGGTCTTTCTTT

D gene: .
J gene: TRBJ2-7
V gene: TRBV6-5
clone size: .
CDR3 protein: CASSYSIPGTYEQYF
CDR3 DNA: TGTGCCAGCAGTTACTCGATTCCGGGTACCTACGAGCAGTACTTC

D gene: TRBD1
J gene: TRBJ1-2
V gene: TRBV6-5
clone size: .
CDR3 protein: CASSYSGQGYGYTF
CDR3 DNA: TGTGCCAGCAGTTACTCGGGACAGGGCTATGGCTACACCTTC

D gene: TRBD1
J gene: TRBJ2-7
V gene: TRBV11-3
clone size: .
CDR3 protein: CASSGTGDSYEQYF
CDR3 DNA: TGTGCCAGCAGCGGGACAGGGGACTCCTACGAGCAGTACTTC

D gene: .
J gene: TRBJ1-1
V gene: TRBV7-3
clone size: .
CDR3 protein: CASSPAGLNTEAFF
CDR3 DNA: TGTGCCAGCAGCCCCGCGGGCCTAAACACTGAAGCTTTCTTT

D gene: .
J gene: TRBJ2-3
V gene: TRBV5-1
clone size: .
CDR3 protein: CASSLRGRSTDTQYF
CDR3 DNA: TGCGCCAGCAGCTTACGGGGGAGGAGCACAGATACGCAGTATTTT

D gene: .
J gene: TRBJ1-5
V gene: TRBV6-5
clone size: .
CDR3 protein: CASSYGRLWAQHF
CDR3 DNA: TGTGCCAGCAGTTACGGACGGCTCTGGGCCCAGCATTTT

D gene: TRBD1
J gene: TRBJ1-5
V gene: TRBV5-1
clone size: .
CDR3 protein: CASSAGTGRNQPQHF
CDR3 DNA: TGCGCCAGCAGCGCAGGGACAGGGAGAAATCAGCCCCAGCATTTT

D gene: TRBD1
J gene: TRBJ2-7
V gene: TRBV6-6
clone size: .
CDR3 protein: CASSKPGQGYEQYF
CDR3 DNA: TGTGCCAGCAGCAAGCCGGGACAGGGCTACGAGCAGTACTTC

D gene: .
J gene: TRBJ1-2
V gene: TRBV18
clone size: once
CDR3 protein: CASSPGQLGGYTF
CDR3 DNA: TGTGCCAGCTCACCCGGACAGCTTGGGGGCTACACCTTC

D gene: TRBD2
J gene: TRBJ2-3
V gene: TRBV15
clone size: .
CDR3 protein: CATSRVASGSYPTYSTDTQYF
CDR3 DNA: TGTGCCACCAGCAGAGTTGCTAGCGGGAGTTATCCCACATATAGCACAGATACGCAGTATTTT

D gene: TRBD1
J gene: TRBJ1-2
V gene: TRBV18
clone size: .
CDR3 protein: CASSPRTGDVYGYTF
CDR3 DNA: TGTGCCAGCTCACCGAGGACAGGAGACGTCTATGGCTACACCTTC

D gene: .
J gene: TRBJ2-5
V gene: TRBV5-4
clone size: .
CDR3 protein: CASSTRDTQETQYF
CDR3 DNA: TGTGCCAGCAGCACCCGGGACACGCAAGAGACCCAGTACTTC

D gene: .
J gene: TRBJ1-2
V gene: TRBV14
clone size: few
CDR3 protein: CASSLWGQGNGYTF
CDR3 DNA: TGTGCCAGCAGCCTCTGGGGCCAGGGGAATGGCTACACCTTC

D gene: TRBD1
J gene: TRBJ1-1
V gene: TRBV28
clone size: .
CDR3 protein: CASLAGGDMNTEAFF
CDR3 DNA: TGTGCCAGCCTTGCAGGGGGGGATATGAACACTGAAGCTTTCTTT

D gene: .
J gene: TRBJ2-5
V gene: TRBV10-1
clone size: .
CDR3 protein: CASSVGAQETQYF
CDR3 DNA: TGCGCCAGCAGTGTTGGGGCACAAGAGACCCAGTACTTC

D gene: TRBD1
J gene: TRBJ1-4
V gene: TRBV6-4
clone size: .
CDR3 protein: CASSDWGQGPWREKLFF
CDR3 DNA: TGTGCCAGCAGTGACTGGGGACAGGGGCCTTGGAGGGAAAAACTGTTTTTT

D gene: TRBD2
J gene: TRBJ2-3
V gene: TRBV10-1
clone size: .
CDR3 protein: CAIGTVREADTQYF
CDR3 DNA: TGCGCCATCGGGACGGTGCGGGAGGCGGATACGCAGTATTTT

D gene: .
J gene: TRBJ1-3
V gene: TRBV7-8
clone size: .
CDR3 protein: CASSLLRWGPGGNTIYF
CDR3 DNA: TGTGCCAGCAGCCTACTCCGTTGGGGCCCGGGGGGAAACACCATATATTTT

D gene: .
J gene: TRBJ1-3
V gene: TRBV10-3
clone size: .
CDR3 protein: CAISQTGAGNTIYF
CDR3 DNA: TGTGCCATCTCCCAGACAGGTGCTGGAAACACCATATATTTT

D gene: .
J gene: TRBJ1-3
V gene: TRBV4-1
clone size: .
CDR3 protein: CASSLGPTTGNTIYF
CDR3 DNA: TGCGCCAGCAGCCTCGGCCCGACCACTGGAAACACCATATATTTT

D gene: .
J gene: TRBJ1-2
V gene: TRBV28
clone size: .
CDR3 protein: CASSLWTDNYGYTF
CDR3 DNA: TGTGCCAGCAGTTTATGGACAGACAACTATGGCTACACCTTC

D gene: .
J gene: TRBJ1-2
V gene: TRBV6-5
clone size: .
CDR3 protein: CASSSRQLAGYTF
CDR3 DNA: TGTGCCAGCAGTTCACGACAGCTAGCTGGCTACACCTTC

D gene: .
J gene: TRBJ1-5
V gene: TRBV7-8
clone size: .
CDR3 protein: CASSLARWGGNQPQHF
CDR3 DNA: TGTGCCAGCAGCTTAGCGCGGTGGGGGGGTAATCAGCCCCAGCATTTT

D gene: .
J gene: TRBJ2-7
V gene: TRBV7-9
clone size: .
CDR3 protein: CAKGIRVPTGNEQYF
CDR3 DNA: TGTGCCAAAGGGATTAGGGTACCGACGGGCAACGAGCAGTACTTC

D gene: TRBD2
J gene: TRBJ2-7
V gene: TRBV19
clone size: .
CDR3 protein: CASSPGLAGVEEQYF
CDR3 DNA: TGTGCCAGTAGTCCCGGACTAGCGGGAGTTGAAGAGCAGTACTTC